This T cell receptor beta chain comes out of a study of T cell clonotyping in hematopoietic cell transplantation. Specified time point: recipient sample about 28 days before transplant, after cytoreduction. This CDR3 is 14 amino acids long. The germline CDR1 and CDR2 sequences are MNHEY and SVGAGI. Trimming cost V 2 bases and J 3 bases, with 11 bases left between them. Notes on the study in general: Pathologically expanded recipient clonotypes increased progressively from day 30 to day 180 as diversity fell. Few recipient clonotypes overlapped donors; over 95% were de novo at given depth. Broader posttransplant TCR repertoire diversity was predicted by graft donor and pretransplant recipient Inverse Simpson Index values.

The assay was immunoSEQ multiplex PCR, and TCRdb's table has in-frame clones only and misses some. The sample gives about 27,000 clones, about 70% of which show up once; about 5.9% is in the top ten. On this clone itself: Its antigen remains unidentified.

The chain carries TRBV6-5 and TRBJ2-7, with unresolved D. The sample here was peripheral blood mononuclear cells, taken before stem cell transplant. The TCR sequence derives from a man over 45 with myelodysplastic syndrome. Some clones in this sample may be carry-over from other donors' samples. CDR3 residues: CASSYGQRDYEQYF. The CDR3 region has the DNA TGTGCCAGCAGTTACGGGCAGCGAGACTACGAGCAGTACTTC.